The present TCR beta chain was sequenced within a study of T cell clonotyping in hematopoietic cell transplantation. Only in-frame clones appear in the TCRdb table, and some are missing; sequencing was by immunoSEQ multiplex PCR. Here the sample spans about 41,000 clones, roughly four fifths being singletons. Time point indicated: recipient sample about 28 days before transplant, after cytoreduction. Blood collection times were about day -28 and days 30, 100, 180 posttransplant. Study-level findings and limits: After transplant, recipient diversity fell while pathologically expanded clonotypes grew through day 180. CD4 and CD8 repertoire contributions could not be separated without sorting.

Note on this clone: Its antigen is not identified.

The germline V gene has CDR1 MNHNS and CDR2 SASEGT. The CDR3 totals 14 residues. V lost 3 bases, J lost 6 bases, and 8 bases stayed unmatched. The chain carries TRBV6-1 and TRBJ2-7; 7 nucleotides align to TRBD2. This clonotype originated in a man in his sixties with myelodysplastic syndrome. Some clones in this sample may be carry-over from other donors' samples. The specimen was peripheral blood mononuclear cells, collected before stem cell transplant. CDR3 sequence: CASSDVGGGREQYF. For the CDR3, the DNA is TGTGCCAGCAGTGATGTTGGGGGGGGTCGCGAGCAGTACTTC.